This is a list of T cell receptor beta chains from one sample in a study of shared clonotypes between healthy human individuals. Using immunoSEQ multiplex PCR, the repertoire was profiled, and TCRdb retains in-frame clones only, with some absent. The sample carries 2.3 million or so clones, 85% to 95% recorded once. The sequenced material came from naive CD4+ T cells from PBMCs. All receptors come from a man aged 18 to 30 in good health. Some clones in this sample may be carry-over from other donors' samples. Each CDR3 is given with its conserved first and last residue. D genes are given only for firm matches. A clone size is listed for some rows: how often the clone was seen (once, few, many), or a class if it is expanded.

V gene	clone size	J gene	D gene	CDR3 DNA	CDR3 protein
TRBV4-1	-	TRBJ2-3	TRBD2	TGCGCCAGCAGCCCGCGGGAGTCGGAGACAGATACGCAGTATTTT	CASSPRESETDTQYF
TRBV15	-	TRBJ1-4	-	TGTGCCACCAGCCGAACCCCATCAACTAATGAAAAACTGTTTTTT	CATSRTPSTNEKLFF
TRBV2	-	TRBJ2-3	-	TGTGCCAGCAGTGTGAAAACCCCGTCCACAGATACGCAGTATTTT	CASSVKTPSTDTQYF
TRBV28	-	TRBJ1-1	TRBD1	TGTGCCAGCAGTTTACCCTCAGACAGGGGCCAAGCTTTCTTT	CASSLPSDRGQAFF
TRBV7-2	-	TRBJ2-3	TRBD2	TGTGCCAGCAGCTTAAACAGCGGGAGCGCAGATACGCAGTATTTT	CASSLNSGSADTQYF
TRBV2	-	TRBJ2-7	-	TGTGCCAGCATGAAGACGGAAACCCGCTCCTACGAGCAGTACTTC	CASMKTETRSYEQYF
TRBV28	-	TRBJ2-7	-	TGTGCCAGCAGGCGGGGCAGGGGAAGCTCCTACGAGCAGTACTTC	CASRRGRGSSYEQYF
TRBV7-3	-	TRBJ2-3	-	TGTGCCAGCAGCCCCTCGCTGGTGGTGGGGGCCACAGATACGCAGTATTTT	CASSPSLVVGATDTQYF
TRBV6-5	-	TRBJ2-7	TRBD2	TGTGCCAGCAGGGCCGGGGGACTAGCGGCCTACGAGCAGTACTTC	CASRAGGLAAYEQYF
TRBV6-5	-	TRBJ2-7	TRBD2	TGTGCCAGCAGTTACTCGTTAATGTGGGAGGGGGAGCAGTACTTC	CASSYSLMWEGEQYF
TRBV11-2	-	TRBJ2-7	TRBD1	TGTGCCAGCAGCGCGATAGGGGGCCGGTACGAGCAGTACTTC	CASSAIGGRYEQYF
TRBV7-3	-	TRBJ2-2	-	TGTGCCAGCAGCCAGCACCCGGGCGCCACCGGGGAGCTGTTTTTT	CASSQHPGATGELFF
TRBV5-1	-	TRBJ2-7	TRBD2	TGCGCCAGCAGCTTTACTAGCGGGTTTACCTACGAGCAGTACTTC	CASSFTSGFTYEQYF
TRBV30	-	TRBJ1-2	TRBD1	TGTGCCTGCAACAGGGGTCTAGCGGGTGGCTACACCTTC	CACNRGLAGGYTF
TRBV10-3	-	TRBJ2-7	TRBD2	TGTGCCATCGGGGGGGGTAGCGCTACCTACGAGCAGTACTTC	CAIGGGSATYEQYF
TRBV7-3	-	TRBJ2-5	TRBD2	TGTGCCAGCAGCTTTAGCGGGAGGTTCCAAGAGACCCAGTACTTC	CASSFSGRFQETQYF
TRBV27	-	TRBJ2-2	-	TGTGCCAGCAGTTTAGACCGAACAAAGACCGGGGAGCTGTTTTTT	CASSLDRTKTGELFF
TRBV19	-	TRBJ1-2	-	TGTGCCAGCCGGGGAGCGATCTATGGCTACACCTTC	CASRGAIYGYTF
TRBV10-3	once	TRBJ2-1	-	TGTGCCATCAGTGAGTCCCCCTACAATGAGCAGTTCTTC	CAISESPYNEQFF
TRBV27	-	TRBJ2-7	-	TGTGCCAGCAGGTTAAACCCGGGACCCTACTACGAGCAGTACTTC	CASRLNPGPYYEQYF
TRBV7-9	-	TRBJ2-5	TRBD1	TGTGCCAGCAGCCACCCGGACAGGGGGCCTGAGACCCAGTACTTC	CASSHPDRGPETQYF
TRBV7-6	-	TRBJ2-7	-	TGTGCCAGCAGCTTTGAATACGAGCAGTACTTC	CASSFEYEQYF
TRBV6-4	once	TRBJ1-2	TRBD1	TGTGCCAGTCCGGGACAGGGAAACTATGGCTACACCTTC	CASPGQGNYGYTF
TRBV6-1	once	TRBJ2-1	-	TGTGCCAGCAGGGCCCTGGGCTGGAAGAACAATGAGCAGTTCTTC	CASRALGWKNNEQFF
TRBV7-8	-	TRBJ1-3	-	TGTGCCAGCAGGGAAGTGGGGGACGGTGGAAACACCATATATTTT	CASREVGDGGNTIYF